This TCR beta chain emerged from a study of shared clonotypes between healthy human individuals. Details on this clone: The target antigen is unknown.

The CDR3 consists of 12 residues. Trimming stripped 7 bases from V and 0 bases from J, with 9 bases between. The germline V gene encodes CDR1 GTSNPN and CDR2 SVGIG (reference sequence). Profiling relied on immunoSEQ multiplex PCR, and the TCRdb table lists in-frame clones only, not all of them. The data show 2 million or so clones, about 94% seen once. Study-wide results and limits: Naive CD4 clonotypes overlapped across a few donors at around 5%.

Only CD45RO-negative cells positively selected for CCR7 counted as naive CD8 cells, so terminally differentiated effector memory CD45RA+ cells were excluded. The donors, all of them Caucasian adults, lived in Nashville, Tennessee. V and J are TRBV30 and TRBJ1-1; D is possibly TRBD1 (6 bases). The receptor's source is a young man in good health. Sequenced material: naive CD8+ T cells sorted from blood. The CDR3 DNA sequence: TGTGCCTTGGACAGAATGAACACTGAAGCTTTCTTT. This encodes CALDRMNTEAFF. Based on the CDR3 plus reference TRBV30 and TRBJ1-1, the full variable domain is SQTIHQWPATLVQPVGSPLSLECTVEGTSNPNLYWYRQAAGRGLQLLFYSVGIGQISSEVPQNLSASRPQDRQFILSSKKLLLSDSGFYLCALDRMNTEAFFGQGTRLTVV.